The T cell receptor (beta chain) described here comes from a study of T cells after somatic rescue of genetic block. The CDR3 extends over 14 amino acids. V shed 2 bases and J shed 10 bases, with 14 bases lying between them. Germline CDR1 reads MNHEY; CDR2 reads SVGAGI. This clone has more than one count but fewer than ten. Sequenced by immunoSEQ multiplex PCR; TCRdb stores in-frame clones only, minus some. The sample lists around 14,000 clones; just over 70% were seen once. This TCR came from a boy aged 10-17 years. Sequencing used peripheral blood mononuclear cells (PBMCs). The rearrangement joins TRBV6-5 to TRBJ1-4, with D tentatively TRBD1 (5 bases). The CDR3 DNA reads TGTGCCAGCAGTTACGGGGGGGAAGGCGGAAAACTGTTTTTT. Translation gives CASSYGGEGGKLFF.